Included here is one T cell receptor (beta chain) sequence, with context. Its target is not known. The germline V gene encodes CDR1 SGHVS and CDR2 FQNEAQ. The length of the CDR3 is 16 residues. The J segment lost 3 bases and the V segment lost 0 bases, leaving 6 bases of the junction unmatched. Amplification used 60 Vbeta primers and 13 Jbeta primers. Produced via immunoSEQ multiplex PCR; TCRdb's table is partial and in-frame only. The sample includes roughly 200,000 clones, approximately 78% seen only once; the top ten take around 2.8%. This entry belongs to a study of cytomegalovirus exposure and HLA in healthy donors. Nominally healthy donors provided the samples, though records likely missed some immune exposures. General study findings and limits: Altogether, 164 TCR beta chains were recorded as cytomegalovirus-associated.

The chain couples TRBV7-8 to TRBJ2-7, with 9 nucleotides matching TRBD2. Sequencing used PBMCs. This TCR was sampled from a man aged 25-45 years in good health and CMV-seronegative. Here the CDR3 reads CASSLARGLAIYEQYF. CDR3 bases: TGTGCCAGCAGCTTAGCTCGTGGACTAGCGATCTACGAGCAGTACTTC.